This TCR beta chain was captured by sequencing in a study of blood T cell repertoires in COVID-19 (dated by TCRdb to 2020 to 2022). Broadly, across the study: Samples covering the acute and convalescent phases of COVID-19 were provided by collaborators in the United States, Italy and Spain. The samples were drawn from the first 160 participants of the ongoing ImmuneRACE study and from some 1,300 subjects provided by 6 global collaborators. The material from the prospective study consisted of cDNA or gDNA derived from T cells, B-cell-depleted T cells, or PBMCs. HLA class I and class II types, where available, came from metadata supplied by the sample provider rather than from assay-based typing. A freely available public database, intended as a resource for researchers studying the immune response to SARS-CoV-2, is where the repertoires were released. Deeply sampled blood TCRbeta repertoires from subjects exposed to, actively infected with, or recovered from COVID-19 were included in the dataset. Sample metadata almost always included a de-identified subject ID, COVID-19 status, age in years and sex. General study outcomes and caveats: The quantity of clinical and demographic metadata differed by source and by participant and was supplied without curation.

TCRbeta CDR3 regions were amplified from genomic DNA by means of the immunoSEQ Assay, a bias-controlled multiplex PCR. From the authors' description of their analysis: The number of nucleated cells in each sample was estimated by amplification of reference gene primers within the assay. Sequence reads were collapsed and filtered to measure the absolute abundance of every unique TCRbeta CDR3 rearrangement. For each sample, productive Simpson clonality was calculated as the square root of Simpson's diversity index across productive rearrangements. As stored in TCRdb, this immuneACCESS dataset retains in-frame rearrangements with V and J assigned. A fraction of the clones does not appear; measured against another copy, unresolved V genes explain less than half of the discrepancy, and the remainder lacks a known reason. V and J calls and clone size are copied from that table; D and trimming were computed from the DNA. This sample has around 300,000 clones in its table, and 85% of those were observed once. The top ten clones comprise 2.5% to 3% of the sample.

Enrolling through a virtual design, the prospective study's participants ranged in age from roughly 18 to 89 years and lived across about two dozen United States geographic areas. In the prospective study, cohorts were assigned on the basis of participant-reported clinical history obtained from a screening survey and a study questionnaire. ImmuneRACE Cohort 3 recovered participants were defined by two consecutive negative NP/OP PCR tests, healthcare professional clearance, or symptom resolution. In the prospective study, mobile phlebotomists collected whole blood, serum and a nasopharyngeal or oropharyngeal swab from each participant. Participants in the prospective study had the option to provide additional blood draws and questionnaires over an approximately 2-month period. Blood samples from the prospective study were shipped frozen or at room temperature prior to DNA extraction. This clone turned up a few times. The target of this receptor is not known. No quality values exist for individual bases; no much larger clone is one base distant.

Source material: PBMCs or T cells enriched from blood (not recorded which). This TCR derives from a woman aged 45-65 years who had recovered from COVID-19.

For the CDR3, the sequence is CASSLYREETQYF. The nucleotide sequence is given as TGCGCCAGCAGCTTGTACAGGGAAGAGACCCAGTACTTC. The chain was built from TRBV5-1 and TRBJ2-5; a weak D assignment points to TRBD1 (6 bases agree). The germline V gene encodes CDR1 SGHRS and CDR2 YFSETQ. Spanning cysteine to phenylalanine, the CDR3 consists of 13 amino acids. Of all the DNA, just the CDR3 is kept, 39 bases in frame from base 1. The junction shows trimming of 1 base on V and 3 bases on J, plus 7 bases between the germline ends.